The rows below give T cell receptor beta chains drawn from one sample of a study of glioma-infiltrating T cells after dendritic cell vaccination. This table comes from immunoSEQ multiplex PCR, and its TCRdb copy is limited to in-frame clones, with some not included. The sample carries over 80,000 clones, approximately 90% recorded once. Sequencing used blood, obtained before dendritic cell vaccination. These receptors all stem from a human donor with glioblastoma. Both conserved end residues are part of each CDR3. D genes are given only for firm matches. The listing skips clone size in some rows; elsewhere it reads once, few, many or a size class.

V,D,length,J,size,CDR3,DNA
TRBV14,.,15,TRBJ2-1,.,CASSQDRGLVNEQFF,TGTGCCAGCAGCCAGGACCGGGGGTTAGTAAATGAGCAGTTCTTC
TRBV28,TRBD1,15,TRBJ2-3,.,CASSGPGTGRDTQYF,TGTGCCAGCAGTGGCCCCGGGACAGGGAGGGATACGCAGTATTTT
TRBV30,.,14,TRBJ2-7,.,CAWSPLPQGNEQYF,TGTGCCTGGAGTCCACTGCCCCAGGGGAACGAGCAGTACTTC
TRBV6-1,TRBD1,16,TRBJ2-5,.,CASSEGIGQGVKTQYF,TGTGCCAGCAGTGAAGGAATAGGCCAGGGGGTCAAGACCCAGTACTTC
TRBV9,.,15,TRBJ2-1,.,CASSPTGTTYNEQFF,TGTGCCAGCAGCCCTACCGGGACAACTTACAATGAGCAGTTCTTC
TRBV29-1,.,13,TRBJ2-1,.,CSSGWGPGNEQFF,TGCAGCTCAGGATGGGGGCCGGGGAATGAGCAGTTCTTC
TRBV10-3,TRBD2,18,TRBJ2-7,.,CAISEAPGLAGISAEQYF,TGTGCCATCAGTGAGGCACCCGGACTAGCGGGAATCTCCGCCGAGCAGTACTTC
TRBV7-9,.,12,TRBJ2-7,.,CASSPERGEQYF,TGTGCCAGCAGCCCGGAAAGGGGCGAGCAGTACTTC
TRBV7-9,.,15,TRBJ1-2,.,CASSPGDRVVHGYTF,TGTGCCAGCAGCCCCGGCGACCGGGTGGTTCATGGCTACACCTTC
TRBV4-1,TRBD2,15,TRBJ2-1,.,CASSRSGSTYNEQFF,TGCGCCAGCAGCAGAAGCGGGAGTACCTACAATGAGCAGTTCTTC
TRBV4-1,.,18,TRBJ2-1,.,CASSHSQGQVRSYNEQFF,TGCGCCAGCAGCCACAGCCAGGGTCAGGTGAGGTCCTACAATGAGCAGTTCTTC
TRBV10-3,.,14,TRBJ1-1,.,CAISLLDSKNEAFF,TGTGCCATCAGTCTACTGGACAGTAAAAATGAAGCTTTCTTT
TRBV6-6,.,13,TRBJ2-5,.,CASNLGGQETQYF,TGTGCCAGCAATTTGGGAGGCCAAGAGACCCAGTACTTC
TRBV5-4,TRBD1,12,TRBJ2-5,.,CASGTASETQYF,TGTGCCAGCGGGACAGCTTCGGAGACCCAGTACTTC
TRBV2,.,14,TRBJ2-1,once,CASKGGVLFNEQFF,TGTGCCAGCAAAGGCGGGGTGCTCTTCAATGAGCAGTTCTTC
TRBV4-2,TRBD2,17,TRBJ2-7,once,CASSQDVASGSFGEQYF,TGTGCCAGCAGCCAAGATGTGGCTAGCGGGAGTTTCGGGGAGCAGTACTTC
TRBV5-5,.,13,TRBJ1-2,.,CASSLTGIYGYTF,TGTGCCAGCAGCCTCACAGGGATTTATGGCTACACCTTC
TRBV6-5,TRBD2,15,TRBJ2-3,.,CASSGLAGGPDTQYF,TGTGCCAGCAGTGGACTAGCGGGGGGGCCAGATACGCAGTATTTT
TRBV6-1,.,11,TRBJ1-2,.,CASSESFGYTF,TGTGCCAGCAGTGAAAGCTTTGGCTACACCTTC
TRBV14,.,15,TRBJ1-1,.,CASRKARDMNTEAFF,TGTGCCAGCAGAAAAGCCAGGGACATGAACACTGAAGCTTTCTTT
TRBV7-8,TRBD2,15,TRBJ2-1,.,CASSLRAGGGNEQFF,TGTGCCAGCAGCTTAAGAGCGGGGGGGGGAAATGAGCAGTTCTTC
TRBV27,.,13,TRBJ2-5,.,CASSPYIQETQYF,TGTGCCAGCAGTCCGTACATTCAAGAGACCCAGTACTTC
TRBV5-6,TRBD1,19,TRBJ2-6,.,CASSLDRGTKLAGANVLTF,TGTGCCAGCAGTCTGGACAGGGGGACGAAATTGGCGGGGGCCAACGTCCTGACTTTC
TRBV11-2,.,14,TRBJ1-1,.,CASHTETMNTEAFF,TGTGCCAGTCATACAGAAACCATGAACACTGAAGCTTTCTTT
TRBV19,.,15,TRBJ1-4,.,CASSIRGTTNEKLFF,TGTGCCAGTAGTATACGGGGTACAACTAATGAAAAACTGTTTTTT
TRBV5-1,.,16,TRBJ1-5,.,CASSLGEAGGNQPQHF,TGCGCCAGCAGCTTGGGGGAAGCGGGTGGCAATCAGCCCCAGCATTTT
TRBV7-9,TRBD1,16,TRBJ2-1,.,CASIHRGQGPAGEQFF,TGTGCCAGCATCCACAGGGGGCAGGGCCCGGCAGGTGAGCAGTTCTTC
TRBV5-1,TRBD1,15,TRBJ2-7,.,CASSSSGTGAGEQYF,TGCGCCAGCAGCTCCTCCGGGACAGGGGCAGGCGAGCAGTACTTC
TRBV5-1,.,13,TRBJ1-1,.,CASSLDLRTEAFF,TGCGCCAGCAGCTTGGATTTGAGGACTGAAGCTTTCTTT
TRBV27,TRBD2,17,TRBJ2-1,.,CASSLSPYGGGYNEQFF,TGTGCCAGCAGTTTATCTCCTTACGGGGGGGGGTACAATGAGCAGTTCTTC
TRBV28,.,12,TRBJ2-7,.,CASSLGGYEQYF,TGTGCCAGCAGTCTGGGCGGGTACGAGCAGTACTTC
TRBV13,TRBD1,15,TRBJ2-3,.,CASSPRQGSSDTQYF,TGTGCCAGCAGCCCTCGACAGGGTTCGTCGGATACGCAGTATTTT
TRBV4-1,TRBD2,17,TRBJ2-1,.,CASSPGGAAGKYNEQFF,TGCGCCAGCAGCCCGGGCGGGGCAGCGGGAAAATACAATGAGCAGTTCTTC
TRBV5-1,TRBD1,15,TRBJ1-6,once,CASRVTGIYNSPLHF,TGCGCCAGCAGGGTGACAGGGATCTATAATTCACCCCTCCACTTT
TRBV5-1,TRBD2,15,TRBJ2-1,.,CASSSGGTSGGEQFF,TGCGCCAGCAGCTCGGGCGGGACTAGCGGGGGTGAGCAGTTCTTC
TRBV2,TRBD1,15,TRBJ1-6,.,CASRKDRGAWTPLHF,TGTGCCAGCAGAAAAGACAGGGGCGCCTGGACACCCCTCCACTTT
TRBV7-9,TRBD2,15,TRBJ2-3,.,CASSLGLAGSDTQYF,TGTGCCAGCAGCTTAGGACTAGCGGGTTCAGATACGCAGTATTTT
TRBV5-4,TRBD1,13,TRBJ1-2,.,CAGRRQGGYGYTF,TGTGCCGGCAGACGACAGGGGGGATATGGCTACACCTTC
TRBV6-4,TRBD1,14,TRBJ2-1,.,CASSDGTGANEQFF,TGTGCCAGCAGTGATGGGACAGGGGCGAATGAGCAGTTCTTC
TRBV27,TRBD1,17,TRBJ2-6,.,CASSAGTGRSGANVLTF,TGTGCCAGCAGTGCGGGGACAGGACGCTCTGGGGCCAACGTCCTGACTTTC
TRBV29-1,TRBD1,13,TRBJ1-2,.,CSVDRGSNYGYTF,TGCAGCGTAGACAGGGGATCTAACTATGGCTACACCTTC
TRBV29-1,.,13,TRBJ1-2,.,CSVEDPQGHGYTF,TGCAGCGTTGAAGATCCCCAGGGCCATGGCTACACCTTC
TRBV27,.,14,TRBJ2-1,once,CASRTLGGYNEQFF,TGTGCCAGCAGGACTTTAGGGGGCTACAATGAGCAGTTCTTC
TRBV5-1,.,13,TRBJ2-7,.,CASSLVGGDEQYF,TGCGCCAGCAGCTTGGTCGGAGGGGACGAGCAGTACTTC
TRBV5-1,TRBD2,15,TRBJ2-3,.,CASSLAAGVADTQYF,TGCGCCAGCAGCTTGGCCGCGGGAGTGGCAGATACGCAGTATTTT
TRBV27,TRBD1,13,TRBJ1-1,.,CASYDRVVTEAFF,TGTGCCAGCTACGACAGGGTGGTAACTGAAGCTTTCTTT